The 18 T cell receptor beta chains listed next were all sequenced from one sample in a study of vaccination effects on CD4 cells after COVID-19. Sequencing in the ViraFEST assay came after antigen-specific CD4+ T cells had been expanded with viral peptide pools, which were used to stimulate PBMC. After around ten days in culture, the CD4+ T cells were isolated. Either the BNT162b2 or mRNA-1273 vaccine was given to participants in two doses. TCRdb's table, derived via immunoSEQ multiplex PCR, lists solely in-frame clones and lacks some. The sample lists fewer than 85,000 clones, 76% occurring once. Their antigens are not known. Source: CD4+ T cells from PBMCs cultured with HCoV-OC43 spike peptides, taken after COVID-19 vaccination. As for subset: HCoV-OC43 spike overlapping peptide pool stimulation. These TCRs come from a human donor who received a COVID-19 vaccine.

The chain combines TRBV6-6 with TRBJ1-1; the D gene is possibly TRBD1 (6 bases). This CDR3 is 16 amino acids long. Trimming stripped 4 bases from V and 8 bases from J, with 23 bases between. Germline lookup yields CDR1 MNHNY and CDR2 SVGAGI (reference sequence). The DNA of the CDR3 is TGTGCCAGCAGTTTAGGACCGACAGGCCCCCAACACGAAGCTTTCTTT. Translated: CASSLGPTGPQHEAFF.

This clone was counted only a few times. The chain combines TRBV2 with TRBJ1-2; D unresolved. Germline V gene lookup returns CDR1 SNHLY and CDR2 FYNNEI. The CDR3 sequence is 14 residues long. The germline V and J ends were trimmed by 8 bases and 4 bases, with 17 bases remaining between them. CDR3 nucleotide sequence: TGTGCCAGCTCCTCCCAACAAATTTCCTATGGCTACACCTTC. Protein: CASSSQQISYGYTF.

In DNA, the CDR3 is TGTGCCAGCAGCTTAGATATGGGGGAGCAGTTCTTC. Residues: CASSLDMGEQFF. The V call is TRBV11-2, the J call TRBJ2-1; no firm D call. Germline CDR1 and CDR2: SGHAT and FQNNGV. The CDR3 consists of 12 residues. Trimming removed 0 bases from V and 10 bases from J, with 7 bases in between. The whole variable domain, filled in from reference TRBV11-2 and TRBJ2-1, reads EAGVAQSPRYKIIEKRQSVAFWCNPISGHATLYWYQQILGQGPKLLIQFQNNGVVDDSQLPKDRFSAERLKGVDSTLKIQPAKLEDSAVYLCASSLDMGEQFFGPGTRLTVL.

This chain connects TRBV5-3 to TRBJ2-7, with 8 bases matching TRBD2. TRBV5-3 is an open reading frame whose function is uncertain. Trimming at V came to 9 bases and at J to 0 bases, leaving 14 bases not matched to a gene. The CDR3 sequence is 16 residues long. Here the CDR3 reads CAKGPGGGLYSYEQYV. DNA for the CDR3: TGTGCCAAAGGGCCCGGGGGGGGGCTCTACTCCTACGAGCAGTACGTC.

The rearrangement uses TRBV6-2 or TRBV6-3 and TRBJ2-7; TRBD1 is a possible D gene (5 bases). The CDR3 is 16 residues long. Germline CDR1 reads MNHEY; CDR2 reads SVGEGT. V was pared by 2 bases and J by 5 bases, with 19 bases between. DNA of the CDR3: TGTGCCAGCAGTTACCGACCAGGGCTGTACTCTAACGAGCAGTACGTC. Its translation is CASSYRPGLYSNEQYV.

The rearrangement links TRBV9 to TRBJ1-1, with no clear D. Germline V gene lookup returns CDR1 SGDLS and CDR2 YYNGEE. The length of the CDR3 is 15 residues. V was trimmed by 1 base and J by 0 bases, leaving 10 bases between them. The CDR3 nucleotides are TGTGCCAGCAGCGTATATGCACAAATGAACACTGAAGCTTTCTTT. Encoded protein: CASSVYAQMNTEAFF.

The chain combines TRBV7-3 with TRBJ2-3; D perhaps matches TRBD1 (5 bases). V lost 3 bases and J 0 bases, leaving 7 bases between the germline ends. The CDR3 loop spans 14 amino acids. From germline, CDR1 is SGHTA and CDR2 FQGTGA. The CDR3 spells CASSLRQSTDTQYF. CDR3 in DNA: TGTGCCAGCAGCTTGAGACAGAGCACAGATACGCAGTATTTT.

The chain joins TRBV15 to TRBJ1-5, with a possible D match to TRBD1 (5 bases). The CDR3 totals 14 residues. V lost 8 bases and J 0 bases, leaving 11 bases between the germline ends. Germline CDR1 and CDR2: LNHNV and YYDKDF (reference sequence). CDR3 sequence (DNA): TGTGCCACCTGGACACTTCATAGCAATCAGCCCCAGCATTTT. Its protein is CATWTLHSNQPQHF.

This chain connects TRBV5-1 to TRBJ2-3, with TRBD2 matching 11 bases. CDR1 is SGHRS, CDR2 YFSETQ, per germline. The CDR3 runs 16 residues. V gave up 2 bases and J gave up 2 bases; unmatched junction bases: 4. The CDR3 loop is CASSLSSGGFTDTQYF. The CDR3 DNA is TGCGCCAGCAGCTTATCTAGCGGGGGGTTCACAGATACGCAGTATTTT.

This chain uses TRBV10-2 with TRBJ2-3; D not certain. The V gene's germline CDR1 is WSHSY and CDR2 SAAADI. The CDR3 totals 14 residues. Trimming stripped 2 bases from V and 2 bases from J, with 8 bases between. CDR3 region: CASSEGSLTDTQYF. Here the CDR3 DNA reads TGCGCCAGCAGTGAGGGCAGTCTCACAGATACGCAGTATTTT.

This clone has more than one count but fewer than ten. The J gene is TRBJ1-2, the V gene TRBV7-2; 10 bases agree with TRBD1. CDR1 and CDR2 from the germline V gene are SGHTA and FQGNSA. Trimming cost V 3 bases and J 6 bases; bases outside gene matches: 4. The CDR3 has 14 residues. The CDR3 region is CASSFRDRGNGYTF. The CDR3 DNA sequence: TGTGCCAGCAGCTTCCGGGACAGGGGTAATGGCTACACCTTC.

V is TRBV3-1 (or the pseudogene TRBV3-2) and J is TRBJ2-3; D is unresolved. V was pared by 4 bases and J by 4 bases, with 9 bases between. The CDR3 spans 13 residues. Germline V gene data show CDR1 as LGHDT and CDR2 as YNNKEL (reference sequence). The CDR3 loop reads CASSLSFADTQYF. The CDR3 coding sequence is TGTGCCAGCAGCCTAAGCTTCGCAGATACGCAGTATTTT.

This chain uses TRBV7-2 with TRBJ1-1; no definite D call. V was shortened by 1 base and J by 6 bases, with 9 bases between the two germline ends. Per germline, CDR1 SGHTA and CDR2 FQGNSA. This CDR3 has 13 residues. CDR3 DNA sequence: TGTGCCAGCAGCTTAGTGTCCGTTTCTGAAGCTTTCTTT. It yields the protein CASSLVSVSEAFF. The complete variable domain, with remaining parts taken from reference TRBV7-2 and TRBJ1-1, reads GAGVSQSPSNKVTEKGKDVELRCDPISGHTALYWYRQSLGQGLEFLIYFQGNSAPDKSGLPSDRFSAERTGGSVSTLTIQRTQQEDSAVYLCASSLVSVSEAFFGQGTRLTVV.

The chain uses TRBV18 and TRBJ2-1; D may be TRBD1 (7 bases). Germline V gene lookup returns CDR1 KGHSH and CDR2 LQKENI. V was cut by 2 bases and J by 14 bases, with 19 bases left in between. This CDR3 is built from 14 residues. CDR3 sequence: CASSPTSGGLEKFF. The CDR3 region has the DNA TGTGCCAGCTCACCAACATCAGGGGGGCTAGAGAAGTTCTTC.

This clone was detected a few times. The rearrangement uses TRBV5-1 and TRBJ1-6, with D possibly being TRBD1 (5 bases). The CDR3 spans 15 residues. Trimming took off 4 bases at V and 3 bases at J, with 11 bases between the two ends. CDR1 is SGHRS, CDR2 YFSETQ, per germline. CDR3 bases: TGCGCCAGCAGCCGGGACGGGCACTATAATTCACCCCTCCACTTT. It specifies CASSRDGHYNSPLHF.

This clone was seen just once. The V gene is TRBV5-1, the J gene TRBJ1-4; D unresolved. The ends were cut back, 3 bases at V and 8 bases at J, with 14 bases in the middle. The CDR3 spans 14 residues. Germline CDR1 SGHRS, CDR2 YFSETQ. The CDR3 loop is CASSSGGVQEKLFF. The CDR3 DNA follows: TGCGCCAGCAGCTCTGGAGGAGTCCAGGAAAAACTGTTTTTT.

V and J are TRBV14 and TRBJ2-1; 10 nucleotides match TRBD2. This CDR3 has 15 amino acids. Germline trimming cut 7 bases from V and 4 bases from J; bases unmatched to any gene: 7. CDR1 is SGHDN, CDR2 FVKESK, per germline. The CDR3 nucleotides are TGTGCCAGCACCCTGCAGCGGGGGGGGTACAATGAGCAGTTCTTC. Encoded protein: CASTLQRGGYNEQFF.

This chain links TRBV27 with TRBJ1-6; D is possibly TRBD1 (5 bases). CDR3 length: 15 amino acids. V lost 2 bases, J lost 6 bases, and 11 bases lay in between. Germline V gives CDR1 MNHEY, CDR2 SMNVEV (reference sequence). The CDR3 loop is CASSLQETVNSPLHF. CDR3 coding DNA: TGTGCCAGCAGTTTACAGGAGACAGTTAATTCACCCCTCCACTTT.